Sequencing of this TCR beta chain was carried out in a study of shared clonotypes between healthy human individuals. Study overall: A donor's plate count was three for CD4 naive and three for CD4 memory; CD8 naive had two and CD8 memory one.

A remark on this clone: Its cognate antigen is unknown.

Germline V gene sequence: CDR1 SGHDT, CDR2 YYEEEE. This CDR3 is 14 amino acids long. The germline V and J ends were trimmed by 2 bases and 0 bases, with 9 bases remaining between them. The authors' processing: ImmunoSEQ gave junction-only sequences without quality scores, so filtering differed. The repertoire was sequenced with immunoSEQ multiplex PCR; TCRdb's copy has only in-frame clones and lacks some. Clone size and V and J calls were adopted from that table, with D and trimming inferred from the DNA. Of about 2,100,000 clones in the sample, 93% were seen once. Naive-designated CD8 cells lacked CD45RO, were positively enriched for CCR7, and omitted terminally differentiated effector memory CD45RA+ cells. The donor population consisted of healthy HIV-negative adults with no recent acute infections or vaccinations. Study-wide findings and caveats: Sampling included only blood; tissue repertoires likely differ.

Source material: naive CD8+ T cells from PBMCs. The chain is built from TRBV5-6 and TRBJ2-7; D call uncertain. The receptor was derived from a man between 18 and 35 years old in good health. Some clones in this sample may be carry-over from other donors' samples. The CDR3 bases are TGTGCCAGCAGCTTCGGTGTACGCTCCTACGAGCAGTACTTC. It specifies CASSFGVRSYEQYF.